This TCR beta chain is from a study of cytomegalovirus exposure and HLA in healthy donors. Germline V gives CDR1 SGDLS, CDR2 YYNGEE. CDR3 size: 17 residues. Trimming cost V 0 bases and J 5 bases; bases outside gene matches: 12. The assay was immunoSEQ multiplex PCR, and TCRdb's table has in-frame clones only and misses some. This sample yields approximately 230,000 clones, of which roughly 87% are seen a single time; 12% belongs to the top ten. The donors were members of the roughly 120-subject validation cohort (separate from the 666-subject first cohort). Study results and caveats: The TCR clusters that emerged in the first cohort tended, a later analysis found, to co-occur in the 95 to 150 validation repertoires.

As for this clone: What it recognizes is unknown.

The sequenced material came from PBMCs. The J gene is TRBJ2-5, the V gene TRBV9, with 8 bases lining up with TRBD2. The receptor was isolated from a young man in good health and CMV-seropositive. CDR3 sequence reads: CASSVGQAGEGRETQYF. CDR3 sequence (DNA): TGTGCCAGCAGCGTAGGTCAAGCGGGAGAGGGGCGGGAGACCCAGTACTTC.